One sample yielded the 13 T cell receptor beta chains listed below, sequenced in a study of control samples from healthy donors and cancer patients. TCRdb's copy holds only in-frame clones and misses some; the assay was immunoSEQ multiplex PCR. The sample carries under 110,000 clones, around 89% recorded once. Material for sequencing was blood. Every receptor here comes from a man aged 25-45 years in good health.

This clone was picked up a small number of times. The rearrangement joins TRBV7-2 to TRBJ2-3; D is undetermined. Germline CDR1 is SGHTA and CDR2 is FQGNSA. The CDR3 runs to 14 residues. Trimming shortened V by 5 bases and J by 0 bases, and 9 bases separated the two germline ends. The CDR3 reads CASSPTVSTDTQYF. CDR3 sequence (DNA): TGTGCCAGCAGCCCTACAGTGAGCACAGATACGCAGTATTTT.

The CDR3 loop reads CASGRGGGATDTQYF. In nucleotides, the CDR3 is TGTGCCAGTGGCCGAGGCGGGGGGGCAACAGATACGCAGTATTTT. The chain employs TRBV19 and TRBJ2-3, with 9 bases lining up with TRBD2. The CDR3 length is 15 residues. Germline V gives CDR1 LNHDA, CDR2 SQIVND (reference sequence). The junction had 9 bases not matched to a gene; V was cut back by 8 bases and J by 3 bases. Full variable domain (missing parts from reference TRBV19 and TRBJ2-3): DGGITQSPKYLFRKEGQNVTLSCEQNLNHDAMYWYRQDPGQGLRLIYYSQIVNDFQKGDIAEGYSVSREKKESFPLTVTSAQKNPTAFYLCASGRGGGATDTQYFGPGTRLTVL.

This chain links TRBV11-3 with TRBJ2-3, with 7 bases aligning to TRBD2. The CDR3 runs to 15 residues. V lost 5 bases and J lost 1; bases outside the gene matches: 6. CDR1 is SGHNT and CDR2 is YENEEA in the germline V gene. The CDR3 here is CASSPRGVGTDTQYF. The CDR3 nucleotides read TGTGCCAGCAGCCCCCGGGGGGTCGGCACAGATACGCAGTATTTT.

This chain connects TRBV11-2 to TRBJ2-1; D possibly corresponds to TRBD2 (6 bases). V was pared by 5 bases and J by 7 bases, with 12 bases between. The CDR3 has 13 amino acids. Germline assignment: CDR1 SGHAT and CDR2 FQNNGV. The CDR3 coding sequence is TGTGCCAGCAGCCGTGGGGGGTTAAATGAGCAGTTCTTC. Protein product: CASSRGGLNEQFF.

The V call is TRBV2, the J call TRBJ2-7; D is ambiguous. Between the trimmed V and J ends, which lost 3 bases and 5 bases, there was a span of 14 bases. Per the germline V gene, CDR1 is SNHLY and CDR2 is FYNNEI. The CDR3 loop spans 14 amino acids. CDR3 DNA sequence: TGTGCCAGCAGTGATAGCTGGGTTTTGGACGAGCAGTACTTC. Translating gives CASSDSWVLDEQYF.

This chain connects TRBV5-1 to TRBJ2-2, with 9 positions matching TRBD2. The trim removed 7 bases at V and 3 bases at J, leaving 7 bases unmatched. This CDR3 region has 15 residues. CDR1 and CDR2 (germline): SGHRS, YFSETQ. The CDR3 loop reads CASELGGGDTGELFF. CDR3 nucleotides: TGCGCCAGCGAGCTTGGCGGGGGGGACACCGGGGAGCTGTTTTTT.

This chain links TRBV10-1 with TRBJ1-1, with D possibly being TRBD1 (5 bases). The CDR3 has 13 residues. The V and J ends lost 5 bases and 1 base respectively, with 8 bases between them. Germline CDR1 and CDR2: WNHNN and SYGVQD (reference sequence). This chain's CDR3 is CASSPGGNTEAFF. In DNA form, the CDR3 reads TGCGCCAGCAGTCCGGGGGGGAACACTGAAGCTTTCTTT.

The chain joins TRBV9 to TRBJ2-1; D possibly corresponds to TRBD2 (5 bases). Trimming removed 0 bases from V and 9 bases from J, with 13 bases in between. Germline lookup yields CDR1 SGDLS and CDR2 YYNGEE. The CDR3 spans 14 residues. The chain's CDR3 is CASSVGPPRGEQFF. The CDR3 nucleotides are TGTGCCAGCAGCGTAGGTCCCCCTCGGGGTGAGCAGTTCTTC.

The chain uses TRBV24-1 and TRBJ1-5; 7 bases map to TRBD1. Germline CDR1 reads KGHDR; CDR2 reads SFDVKD. CDR3 length: 15 amino acids. V lost 9 bases, J lost 3 bases, and 10 bases stayed unmatched. CDR3 in DNA: TGTGCCACCTCAACCTCCGACAGGGCCAATCAGCCCCAGCATTTT. Its protein product is CATSTSDRANQPQHF.

This clone was seen just once. The chain has TRBV28 and TRBJ2-4; TRBD1 is a possible D gene (6 bases). The V and J ends lost 3 bases and 6 bases respectively, with 15 bases between them. The CDR3 is made up of 15 amino acids. Per the germline V gene, CDR1 is MDHEN and CDR2 is SYDVKM. CDR3 DNA: TGTGCCAGCAGTTTCCCCGTTGGACAGAGAAACATTCAGTACTTC. This sequence encodes CASSFPVGQRNIQYF.

CDR3 in amino acids: CASSLATGGGQPQHF. The CDR3 coding sequence is TGCGCCAGCAGCTTGGCTACCGGGGGCGGTCAGCCCCAGCATTTT. The genes are TRBV5-1 and TRBJ1-5; weak D call: TRBD1 (6 bases). This CDR3 is built from 15 residues. Trimming took off 0 bases at V and 6 bases at J, with 13 bases between the two ends. The germline V gene encodes CDR1 SGHRS and CDR2 YFSETQ. The full variable domain, with the rest looked up from reference TRBV5-1 and TRBJ1-5, is KAGVTQTPRYLIKTRGQQVTLSCSPISGHRSVSWYQQTPGQGLQFLFEYFSETQRNKGNFPGRFSGRQFSNSRSEMNVSTLELGDSALYLCASSLATGGGQPQHFGDGTRLSIL.

The CDR3 loop is CASSIHTDTQYF. Written as DNA, the CDR3 is TGTGCCAGTAGTATCCACACAGATACGCAGTATTTT. The chain joins TRBV19 to TRBJ2-3; D remains ambiguous. V was clipped by 3 bases and J by 2 bases, with 3 bases between them. This CDR3 region has 12 residues. CDR1 and CDR2 (germline): LNHDA, SQIVND (reference sequence).

The genes are TRBV6-1 and TRBJ2-1; 8 bases line up with TRBD1. Losses at the gene ends were 6 bases for V and 7 bases for J; bases not matched to a gene: 8. The CDR3 extends over 14 amino acids. CDR1 is MNHNS and CDR2 is SASEGT in the germline V gene. The CDR3 loop is CASRLPGQENEQFF. Here the CDR3 DNA reads TGTGCCAGCAGACTACCGGGACAGGAGAATGAGCAGTTCTTC.